What follows is one TCR beta chain and its context. The CDR3 spans 16 residues. The ends lost 0 bases at V and 4 bases at J; junction bases unmatched: 10. Germline CDR1 SGHRS, CDR2 YFSETQ. These data originate in a study of shared clonotypes between healthy human individuals. Study context: Three plates each covered CD4 naive and memory; CD8 naive two, CD8 memory one.

This table comes from immunoSEQ multiplex PCR, and its TCRdb copy is limited to in-frame clones, with some not included. This table holds 950,000 to 1,300,000 clones, more than 65% found once. The chain carries TRBV5-1 and TRBJ2-7; 7 bases agree with TRBD1. The sequenced material came from memory CD4+ T cells sorted from blood. Subset in this sample: CD45RA-negative fraction. This TCR came from a young man in good health. The CDR3 spells CASSLVTGTYGYEQYF. In nucleotides, the CDR3 is TGCGCCAGCAGCTTGGTGACAGGGACGTATGGGTACGAGCAGTACTTC.